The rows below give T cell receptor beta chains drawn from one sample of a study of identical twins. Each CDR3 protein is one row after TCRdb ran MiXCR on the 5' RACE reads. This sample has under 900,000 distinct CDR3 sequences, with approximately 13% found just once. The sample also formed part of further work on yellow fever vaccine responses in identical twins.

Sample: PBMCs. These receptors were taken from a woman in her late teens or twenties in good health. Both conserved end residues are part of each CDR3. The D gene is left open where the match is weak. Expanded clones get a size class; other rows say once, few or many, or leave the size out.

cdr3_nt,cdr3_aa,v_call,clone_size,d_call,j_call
TGCGCCAGCAGCAACTTGGGTGGGATAGACACTGAAGCTTTCTTT,CASSNLGGIDTEAFF,TRBV4-1,.,.,TRBJ1-1
TGTGCCAGCAGTATACGGGCCTTTAATGAAAAACTGTTTTTT,CASSIRAFNEKLFF,TRBV27,few,.,TRBJ1-4
TGTGCCAGCAGCGTAGCTAACCTGGGTGGGGCCAACGTCCTGACTTTC,CASSVANLGGANVLTF,TRBV9,.,.,TRBJ2-6
TGCGCCAGCAGCGACACAGATACGCAGTATTTT,CASSDTDTQYF,TRBV5-1,many,.,TRBJ2-3
TGTGCCACCAGCAGAGAGGCCATCTCGGGGACTTACCAAGAGACCCAGTACTTC,CATSREAISGTYQETQYF,TRBV15,few,.,TRBJ2-5
TGTGCCAGCAGCCAAGCCGTGCGTGAGCAGTTCTTC,CASSQAVREQFF,TRBV3-1,.,.,TRBJ2-1
TGTGCCAGCAGATACGAACCGGGACCCTCCTACGAGCAGTACTTC,CASRYEPGPSYEQYF,TRBV12-3/TRBV12-4,few,.,TRBJ2-7
TGTGCCATCAGTGAGGTTGGCAGCACAGATACGCAGTATTTT,CAISEVGSTDTQYF,TRBV10-3,few,.,TRBJ2-3
TGTGCCAGCAGCCAAGGGCGGGACAGGTTCCTCTACGAGCAGTACTTC,CASSQGRDRFLYEQYF,TRBV14,.,TRBD1,TRBJ2-7
TGTGCCAGCAGTATCCTAGCGGGGGGGCCGCAAGATACGCAGTATTTT,CASSILAGGPQDTQYF,TRBV27,few,TRBD2,TRBJ2-3
TGCAGTGCTGGCAGCGGGAGGGTCAATGAGCAGTTCTTC,CSAGSGRVNEQFF,TRBV20-1,few,TRBD2,TRBJ2-1
TGTGCCAGCAGCCAATGGACAGGGGATGAGCAGTTCTTC,CASSQWTGDEQFF,TRBV3-1,many,TRBD1,TRBJ2-1
TGTGCCAGCAGTTTGGTGCTGACCAGGGCCCAAGAGACCCAGTACTTC,CASSLVLTRAQETQYF,TRBV12-3/TRBV12-4,many,.,TRBJ2-5
TGTGCCAGCAGCTCTCAGGGACAGGCGAACACCGGGGAGCTGTTTTTT,CASSSQGQANTGELFF,TRBV11-3,.,TRBD1,TRBJ2-2
TGTGCCAGCAGCTCACAGGGGAGGACAGATACGCAGTATTTT,CASSSQGRTDTQYF,TRBV7-3,.,.,TRBJ2-3
TGTGCCAGCAGCCGGGCGGGAGGGCCAATTTACGAGCAGTTCTTC,CASSRAGGPIYEQFF,TRBV5-4,few,TRBD2,TRBJ2-1
TGTGCCAGCAGGGGCGGGGGGGGCGCATCTGATACGCAGTATTTT,CASRGGGGASDTQYF,TRBV6-1,few,TRBD2,TRBJ2-3